This T cell receptor beta chain was observed in a study of T-cell memory formation after mild COVID-19. Regarding this clonotype: Its cognate antigen is unknown.

Regarding the study as a whole: Clones that contracted from day 15 to 85 were balanced CD4/CD8, while later expanders leaned CD4+.

V shed 5 bases, J shed 3 bases, and the junction held 7 bases outside the gene matches. The germline CDR1 and CDR2 sequences are SGHVS and FQNEAQ. This CDR3 comprises 15 residues. TCRdb called the 5' RACE reads again in MiXCR, with one record for every CDR3 protein. Here the sample spans nearly 350,000 distinct CDR3 sequences, about an eighth being singletons. The TCR comes from a man between 18 and 29 years old who had mild COVID-19 (a few samples of this study predate the infection). Cell type and time point are not known. The sample was PBMCs or a T cell subset sorted from them (not recorded which). The chain combines TRBV7-8 with TRBJ2-3, with 8 bases aligning to TRBD1. CDR3 residues: CASSPHRTGTDTQYF. Here the CDR3 DNA reads TGTGCCAGCAGCCCCCACAGGACAGGGACAGATACGCAGTATTTT.